This TCR beta chain comes out of a study of blood T cell dynamics during melanoma immunotherapy (dated by TCRdb to 2020 to 2021). Background for the entire study: All patients had metastatic melanoma and were given first-line pembrolizumab or nivolumab plus ipilimumab as standard of care in the United Kingdom. Peripheral T cell receptor repertoires of metastatic melanoma patients were profiled before and after one cycle of checkpoint inhibitor therapy to find early correlates of response. The training cohort was made up of consecutive patients, while a further independent group of patients from the same centre was pooled to form an external validation set. Results the study describes overall, beyond this receptor: The relatively small sample size was acknowledged as a potential limitation on generalization of the results. Patients who later achieved disease control showed a bifurcated PBMC repertoire reorganization at W3, with increased clonality or increased diversity, unlike progressors. Whether the T cell clones behind the repertoire changes were melanoma-specific or instead reflected general immune activation was something the study could not determine.

Every bulk PBMC sample had a fixed 350 ng of DNA loaded. The immunoSEQ TCRb Assay kit was used according to manufacturer instructions to amplify TCR beta CDR3 sequences from genomic DNA. The KAPA Library Quantification Kit for Illumina platforms was used to quantify the pooled libraries by qPCR. Pooled libraries were sequenced on an Illumina NextSeq 500, clustered at about 0.55-1.1 pM. The authors processed their data as follows. Analysis of the TCR data relied on immunoSEQ ANALYZER and the R LymphoSeq package. A rearrangement efficiency score was calculated as productive divided by the sum of productive and non-productive CDR3 sequences. Clonality was assessed using the Gini coefficient and diversity using the Renyi index at alpha=1, with pairwise comparisons between timepoints within each patient. Clonal relatedness, based on an edit distance of 3, and repertoire similarity, based on the Bhattacharyya coefficient, were both computed in LymphoSeq. To classify response, a linear discriminant analysis based on week-3 changes in clonality and diversity was built using the R MASS and caret packages. TCRdb's version of the immuneACCESS table is confined to in-frame rearrangements and falls short of the full clone set. An unresolved V gene accounts for under half of the shortfall where checked; the remainder is of unknown origin. That table gives V, J and clone size, and the DNA gave D and trimming. The sample has some 10,000 clones on record, about nine tenths of them singletons. Jointly, the top ten make up 6.9% of the sample.

Per the publication, the time point label means: week 3, after first cycle of checkpoint inhibitor. Blood was sampled before treatment (T0) and at week 3 (W3), after the first cycle of checkpoint blockade. Except for two patients with rapid clinical progression, response was assessed 12 weeks after the first infusion by RECIST 1.1; disease control meant complete response, partial response or stable disease. Patients with prior systemic cancer treatment, concomitant immunosuppressant therapy or synchronous other active malignancies were excluded. TCR beta was sequenced in both bulk PBMC and plasma cell-free DNA in order to track circulating cells as well as T cell turnover. Lymphoprep and SepMate tubes were used to isolate PBMC from blood, and red cell lysis was then performed. QIAamp DNA Blood Mini kits were used to extract DNA from PBMC and sorted T cell subsets. V is pruned by 5 bases and J by 8 bases, leaving 9 bases of the junction without a gene match. CDR1 and CDR2 (SEHNR, FQNEAQ) derive from the germline V gene (reference sequence). There are 15 amino acids in the CDR3, from cysteine to phenylalanine inclusive. Only the CDR3 region is kept as DNA, spanning 45 bases read in frame from base 1.

On this clone itself: The target of this receptor is not known. No clone much larger than this one lies a single base away; base qualities are absent.

The chain is encoded by TRBV7-9 joined to TRBJ1-3, and 10 bases in between align with TRBD1. Source: blood, taken from a patient treated with checkpoint blockade. The receptor was derived from a human donor with melanoma. CDR3 protein: CASSGAGQGLYTIYF. The bases read TGTGCCAGCAGCGGCGCGGGACAGGGGTTATACACCATATATTTT.